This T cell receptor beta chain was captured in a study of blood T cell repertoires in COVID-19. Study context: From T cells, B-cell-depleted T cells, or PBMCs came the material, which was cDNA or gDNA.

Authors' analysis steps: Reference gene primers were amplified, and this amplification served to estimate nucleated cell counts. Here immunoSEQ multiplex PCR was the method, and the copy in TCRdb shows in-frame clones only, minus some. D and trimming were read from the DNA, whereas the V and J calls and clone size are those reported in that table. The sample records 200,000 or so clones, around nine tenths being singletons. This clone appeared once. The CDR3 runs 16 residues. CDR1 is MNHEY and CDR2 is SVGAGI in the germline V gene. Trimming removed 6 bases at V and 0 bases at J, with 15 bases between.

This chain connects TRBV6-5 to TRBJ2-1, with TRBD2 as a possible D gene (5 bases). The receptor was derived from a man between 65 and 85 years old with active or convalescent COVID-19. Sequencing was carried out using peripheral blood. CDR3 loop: CASSYKEGISYNEQFF. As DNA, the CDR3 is TGTGCCAGCAGCTACAAAGAGGGAATCTCCTACAATGAGCAGTTCTTC.